Listed below are T cell receptor beta chains from one sample, sequenced in a study of T cell changes during pregnancy in multiple sclerosis. Only in-frame clones appear in the TCRdb table, and some are missing; sequencing was by immunoSEQ multiplex PCR. The sample lists over 10,000 clones; 90% were seen once. The specimen was CD8+ T cells from peripheral blood mononuclear cells, collected after pregnancy. The receptors stem from a female donor in good health, enrolled as a control in a pregnancy study. The CDR3 runs from the conserved cysteine through the conserved F or W. The order of the fields is V gene, J gene, CDR3 length, CDR3 protein.

V: TRBV7-9; J: TRBJ2-7; length: 15; CDR3: CASSLASGGTYEQYF
V: TRBV5-6; J: TRBJ1-1; length: 13; CDR3: CASSLAGNTEAFF
V: TRBV28; J: TRBJ1-5; length: 13; CDR3: CATGTGSGQPQHF
V: TRBV15; J: TRBJ2-1; length: 14; CDR3: CATSGTPTYNEQFF
V: TRBV7-2; J: TRBJ2-1; length: 15; CDR3: CASSLGQGVYNEQFF
V: TRBV28; J: TRBJ2-7; length: 15; CDR3: CASSFIGGATYEQYF
V: TRBV14; J: TRBJ2-7; length: 14; CDR3: CASSYGQGSYEQYF
V: TRBV15; J: TRBJ1-2; length: 15; CDR3: CATSKRGQGDYGYTF
V: TRBV10-2; J: TRBJ2-7; length: 14; CDR3: CASSVGGEYYEQYF
V: TRBV28; J: TRBJ2-1; length: 14; CDR3: CASSLGRLGNEQFF
V: TRBV7-9; J: TRBJ2-2; length: 15; CDR3: CASSQTGANTGELFF
V: TRBV4-3; J: TRBJ2-1; length: 14; CDR3: CASSPGVQVFEQFF
V: TRBV6-5; J: TRBJ2-7; length: 14; CDR3: CASSFGGGLNEQYF
V: TRBV5-6; J: TRBJ2-7; length: 15; CDR3: CASSFRTGSSYEQYF
V: TRBV30; J: TRBJ2-7; length: 12; CDR3: CAWRKEGYEQYF
V: TRBV27; J: TRBJ2-7; length: 18; CDR3: CASSPLVRQGISSYEQYF
V: TRBV5-1; J: TRBJ2-3; length: 17; CDR3: CASSLRSGRGRTDTQYF
V: TRBV19; J: TRBJ2-2; length: 18; CDR3: CASSFDRTSGRYTGELFF
V: TRBV11-2; J: TRBJ1-6; length: 14; CDR3: CASSSGTGLKPLHF
V: TRBV27; J: TRBJ2-7; length: 12; CDR3: CASSPLPGEQYF
V: TRBV7-7; J: TRBJ2-5; length: 13; CDR3: CASSPDRGETQYF
V: TRBV6-6; J: TRBJ1-3; length: 14; CDR3: CASSLSGGGNTIYF
V: TRBV25-1; J: TRBJ2-5; length: 11; CDR3: CASSALETQYF
V: TRBV21-1; J: TRBJ2-7; length: 16; CDR3: CASNFRDSSPYYEQYF
V: TRBV6-4; J: TRBJ2-1; length: 15; CDR3: CASSDGRGGSNEQFF
V: TRBV2; J: TRBJ1-5; length: 14; CDR3: CASSAGGMGQPQHF
V: TRBV5-6; J: TRBJ2-7; length: 13; CDR3: CASSLYQAYEQYF